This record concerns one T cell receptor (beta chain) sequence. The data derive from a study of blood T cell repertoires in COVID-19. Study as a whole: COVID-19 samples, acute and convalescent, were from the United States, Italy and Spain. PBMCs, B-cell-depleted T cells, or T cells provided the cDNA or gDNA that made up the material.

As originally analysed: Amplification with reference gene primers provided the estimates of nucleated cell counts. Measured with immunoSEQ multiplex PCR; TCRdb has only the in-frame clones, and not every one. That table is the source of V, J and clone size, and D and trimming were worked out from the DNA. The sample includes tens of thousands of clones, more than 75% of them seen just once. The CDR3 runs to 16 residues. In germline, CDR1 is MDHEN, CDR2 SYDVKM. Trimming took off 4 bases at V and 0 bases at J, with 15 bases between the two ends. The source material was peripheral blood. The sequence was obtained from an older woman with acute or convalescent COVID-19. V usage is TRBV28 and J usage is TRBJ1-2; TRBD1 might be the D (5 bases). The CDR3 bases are TGTGCCAGCAGTTCCACCCGGGGGGTCCCTAACTATGGCTACACCTTC. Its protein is CASSSTRGVPNYGYTF.